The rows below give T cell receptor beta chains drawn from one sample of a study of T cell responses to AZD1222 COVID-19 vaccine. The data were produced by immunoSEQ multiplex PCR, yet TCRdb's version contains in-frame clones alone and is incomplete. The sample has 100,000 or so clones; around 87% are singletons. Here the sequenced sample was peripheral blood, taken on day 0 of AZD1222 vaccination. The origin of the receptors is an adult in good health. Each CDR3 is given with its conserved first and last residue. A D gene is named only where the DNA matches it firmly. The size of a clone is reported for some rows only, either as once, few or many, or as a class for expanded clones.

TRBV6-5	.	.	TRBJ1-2	TGTGCCAGCAGCGAGTCTCTACCCCAGGGCTACGGCTACACCTTC	CASSESLPQGYGYTF
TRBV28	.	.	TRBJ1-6	TGTGCCAGCAGCGAAAACGCTGGGGGGGGGCAGTCACCCCTCCACTTT	CASSENAGGGQSPLHF
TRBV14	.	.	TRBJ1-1	TGTGCCAGCAGGACTCAGGCGGACTTGACTGAAGCTTTCTTT	CASRTQADLTEAFF
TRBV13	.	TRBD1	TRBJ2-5	TGTGCCAGCAGCCGACGGGACAGGGGATACGAGACCCAGTACTTC	CASSRRDRGYETQYF
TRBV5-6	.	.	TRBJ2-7	TGTGCCAGCAGCTTGGACACAACCTACGAGCAGTACTTC	CASSLDTTYEQYF
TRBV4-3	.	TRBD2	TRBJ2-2	TGCGCCAGCAGCCTCCAAACATTCGGGACTAGCCTAACCGGGGAGCTGTTTTTT	CASSLQTFGTSLTGELFF
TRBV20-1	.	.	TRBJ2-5	TGCAGTGCTAGTACGGTGGGGGAGACCCAGTACTTC	CSASTVGETQYF
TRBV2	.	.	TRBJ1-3	TGTGCCAGCAGTGTGGGGACACTCCGTGGAAACACCATATATTTT	CASSVGTLRGNTIYF
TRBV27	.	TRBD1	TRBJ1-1	TGTGCCAGCAGACCGGACAGGGTTAGGACTGAAGCTTTCTTT	CASRPDRVRTEAFF
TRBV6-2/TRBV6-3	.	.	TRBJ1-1	TGTGCCAGCAGTTACCGTGGCGACCCTGAAGCTTTCTTT	CASSYRGDPEAFF
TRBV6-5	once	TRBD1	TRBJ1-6	TGTGCCAGCAGTTCCTGGACAGGGCGAGCACCCCTCCACTTT	CASSSWTGRAPLHF
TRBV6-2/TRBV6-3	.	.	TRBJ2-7	TGTGCCAGCAGCCGAACCTACGAGCAGTACTTC	CASSRTYEQYF
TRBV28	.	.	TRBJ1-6	TGTGCCAGCAGGTTACAAGGAGGGTCCTATAATTCACCCCTCCACTTT	CASRLQGGSYNSPLHF
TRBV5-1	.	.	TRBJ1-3	TGCGCCAGCAGCTTGGCAGGGTACGGAAACACCATATATTTT	CASSLAGYGNTIYF
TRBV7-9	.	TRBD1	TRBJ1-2	TGTGCCAGCAGAGACTCAGGGGGCCAGTTACCCGGCTACACCTTC	CASRDSGGQLPGYTF
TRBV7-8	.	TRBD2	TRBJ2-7	TGTGCCAGCAGCTCGCCGGGACTAGCCTACGAGCAGTACTTC	CASSSPGLAYEQYF
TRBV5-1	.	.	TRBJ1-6	TGCGCCAGCAGCTGGGGAGGGATCGACACTTATAATTCACCCCTCCACTTT	CASSWGGIDTYNSPLHF
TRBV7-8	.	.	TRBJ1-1	TGTGCCAGCAGCTTCACAGGGCCCACTGAAGCTTTCTTT	CASSFTGPTEAFF
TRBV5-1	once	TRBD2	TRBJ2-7	TGCGCCAGCAGCTTATCGGGGCTAGCGGCCTACGAGCAGTACTTC	CASSLSGLAAYEQYF
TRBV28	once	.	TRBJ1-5	TGTGCCAGCGGCCGGGACAGCAATCAGCCCCAGCATTTT	CASGRDSNQPQHF
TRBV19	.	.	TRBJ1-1	TGTGCCAGTAGTAGGACGGATGTATGGACTTTT	CASSRTDVWTF
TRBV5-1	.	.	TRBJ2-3	TGCGCCAGCAGCTTCGGACCCTTTGGAGATACGCAGTATTTT	CASSFGPFGDTQYF
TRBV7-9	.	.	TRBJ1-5	TGTGCCAGCAGCCCTGGACAGTTCAATCAGCCCCAGCATTTT	CASSPGQFNQPQHF
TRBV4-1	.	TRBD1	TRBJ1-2	TGCGCCAGCAGCCAAGATGAGACAGGGGGATGGTATGGCTACACCTTC	CASSQDETGGWYGYTF
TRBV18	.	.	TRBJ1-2	TGTGCCAGCTCACCTACGAGGGCTCCATATGGCTACACCTTC	CASSPTRAPYGYTF
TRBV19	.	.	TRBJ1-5	TGTGCCAGTAGCCGAACCCCTAGTGCGAATCAGCCCCAGCATTTT	CASSRTPSANQPQHF
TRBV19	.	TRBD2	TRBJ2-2	TGTGCCAGTGGAGTAGGGACCGCGGGGGCCGGGGAGCTGTTTTTT	CASGVGTAGAGELFF
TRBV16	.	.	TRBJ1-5	TGTGCCAGCAGCGTCCCCCATCAGCCCCAGCATTTT	CASSVPHQPQHF
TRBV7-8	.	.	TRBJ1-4	TGTGCCAGCAGCCGACGGAAGAATGAAAAACTGTTTTTT	CASSRRKNEKLFF
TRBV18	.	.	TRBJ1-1	TGTGCCAGCTCACCACGGGCAGTAAACACTGAAGCTTTCTTT	CASSPRAVNTEAFF
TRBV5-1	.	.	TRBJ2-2	TGCGCCAGCAGCTGGAGGGGAGTTAGGTCCGGGGAGCTGTTTTTT	CASSWRGVRSGELFF
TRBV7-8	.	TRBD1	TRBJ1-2	TGTGCCAGCAGCGAACAGGGGGCTCGAGGCTACACCTTC	CASSEQGARGYTF
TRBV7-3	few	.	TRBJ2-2	TGTGCCAGCAGCTTAACCTCCGGGGAGCTGTTTTTT	CASSLTSGELFF
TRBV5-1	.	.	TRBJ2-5	TGCGCCAGCAGCTTGGCCCAGGGAGGACAAGAGACCCAGTACTTC	CASSLAQGGQETQYF
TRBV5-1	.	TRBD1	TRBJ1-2	TGCGCCAGCAGCCCTGGACAGGGCGGCTACACCTTC	CASSPGQGGYTF
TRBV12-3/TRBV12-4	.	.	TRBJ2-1	TGTGCCAGCAGTTCCTCGAGCGGTAGGGCGCCGTTCTTC	CASSSSSGRAPFF
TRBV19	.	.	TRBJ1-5	TGTGCCAGTAGTAAAACAGTCAATCAGCCCCAGCATTTT	CASSKTVNQPQHF
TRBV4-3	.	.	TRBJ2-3	TGCGCCAGCAGCCAAGATATAAGCGTCCTAAGCACAGATACGCAGTATTTT	CASSQDISVLSTDTQYF
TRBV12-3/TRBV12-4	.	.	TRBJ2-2	TGTGCCAGCACCAGGGGGGCCGGGGAGCTGTTTTTT	CASTRGAGELFF
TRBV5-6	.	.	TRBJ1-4	TGTGCCAGCAGCCGCGAGCCACAGGGATTTCTGTTTTTT	CASSREPQGFLFF
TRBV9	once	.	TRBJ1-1	TGTGCCAGCAGCGGACGAGCCGGAAGGATGAACACTGAAGCTTTCTTT	CASSGRAGRMNTEAFF
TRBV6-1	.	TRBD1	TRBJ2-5	TGTGCCAGCACCATGGGACAGTACCAAGAGACCCAGTACTTC	CASTMGQYQETQYF
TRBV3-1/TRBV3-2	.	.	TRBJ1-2	TGTGCCAGCAGCCAAAATGCGGGTCGGGGCTACACCTTC	CASSQNAGRGYTF
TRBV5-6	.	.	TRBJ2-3	TGTGCCAGCAGCTTGGCAGGGACCCACACAGATACGCAGTATTTT	CASSLAGTHTDTQYF
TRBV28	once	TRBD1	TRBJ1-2	TGTGCCAGCAGTCCACACCGGACAGGGTATGGCTACACCTTC	CASSPHRTGYGYTF